Listed below are T cell receptor beta chains from one sample, sequenced in a study of T-cell reconstitution after alpha-beta-depleted transplantation in children. Using its own MiXCR run on the PCR reads, TCRdb lists one record per CDR3 protein. Among approximately 250,000 distinct CDR3 sequences listed, more than 7.5% were seen once. Specimen: PBMCs from the stem cell graft donor, collected from the stem cell graft. These receptors originate from a human donor who donated a stem cell graft to a child with SCID. Both conserved end residues are part of each CDR3. D genes are given only for firm matches. Some rows mark clone size as missing; the rest say once, few, many or name a class of expanded clone.

TRBV12-3/TRBV12-4	TRBJ1-2	NA	many	TGTGCCAGCAGTTGGGCGGACAACCGCTATGGCTACACCTTC	CASSWADNRYGYTF
TRBV12-3/TRBV12-4	TRBJ1-1	TRBD1	many	TGTGCCAGCAGTCCGAGCGGGACAGTCACTGAAGCTTTCTTT	CASSPSGTVTEAFF
TRBV20-1	TRBJ2-3	NA	many	TGCAGTGCTACCCCGGGACCACGCACAGATACGCAGTATTTT	CSATPGPRTDTQYF
TRBV15	TRBJ2-7	TRBD1	many	TGTGCCACCAGCATAGGGACAGGAGAGCAGTACTTC	CATSIGTGEQYF
TRBV5-1	TRBJ2-7	NA	many	TGCGCCAGCAGCGGAGGGGGATATTCCTACGAGCAGTACTTC	CASSGGGYSYEQYF
TRBV12-3/TRBV12-4	TRBJ1-6	NA	NA	TGTGCCAGCACCCAGGAATTGTATTCACCCCTCCACTTT	CASTQELYSPLHF
TRBV27	TRBJ2-7	NA	many	TGTGCCAGCAGGAGGACAGCGTCGGGGGGTTTGTACTTC	CASRRTASGGLYF
TRBV20-1	TRBJ2-4	NA	many	TGCAGTGCTAGAGTAGAGGGGCGGAACATTCAGTACTTC	CSARVEGRNIQYF
TRBV24-1	TRBJ2-5	TRBD2	many	TGTGCCACCAGTGATTTACTAGCGGGGGAAGAGACCCAGTACTTC	CATSDLLAGEETQYF
TRBV7-2	TRBJ2-1	TRBD2	NA	TGCGCCAGCAGCTTCCAAGCGGGGCCAACCTACGAGCAGTTCTTC	CASSFQAGPTYEQFF
TRBV27	TRBJ2-1	NA	many	TGTGCCAGCGGGAGCTCCTACAATGAGCAGTTCTTC	CASGSSYNEQFF
TRBV27	TRBJ1-4	NA	many	TGTGCCAGCAGTTTATCGTGGGGGGGTGAAAAACTGTTTTTT	CASSLSWGGEKLFF
TRBV5-7	TRBJ2-5	NA	many	TGTGCCAGCAGCTTGTTTGGTGGCATAGCGGACCATCAAAAGAAAGAGACCCAGTACTTC	CASSLFGGIADHQKKETQYF
TRBV5-5	TRBJ1-5	NA	many	TGTGCCAGCAGCTTGACAGAAGCACAGCCCCAGCATTTT	CASSLTEAQPQHF
TRBV12-3/TRBV12-4	TRBJ2-7	NA	many	TGTGCCAGCAGTCAACGCTACACCAACTACGAGCAGTACTTC	CASSQRYTNYEQYF
TRBV5-1	TRBJ2-4	NA	many	TGCGCCAGCAGCTCGTACAGTGGGGGTGGAAACATTCAGTACTTC	CASSSYSGGGNIQYF
TRBV6-8	TRBJ1-5	NA	many	TGTGCCAGCAGTTATGAGCCAGATGGCAATCAGCCCCAGCATTTT	CASSYEPDGNQPQHF
TRBV20-1	TRBJ1-5	TRBD1	many	TGCAGTGCTGTGGACAGGGTGGGCAATCAGCCCCAGCATTTT	CSAVDRVGNQPQHF
TRBV20-1	TRBJ2-1	NA	NA	TGCAGTGCATCCGACAGTTACAATGAGCAGTTCTTC	CSASDSYNEQFF
TRBV20-1	TRBJ1-5	NA	many	TGCAGTGCTAAGAGGGGCAATCAGCCCCAGCATTTT	CSAKRGNQPQHF
TRBV20-1	TRBJ2-3	NA	many	TGCAGTGCTCACGGGGTCACAGATACGCAGTATTTT	CSAHGVTDTQYF
TRBV10-2	TRBJ2-2	NA	NA	TGCGCCAGCAGTGTTGGGACCAGCACCGGGGAGCTGTTTTTT	CASSVGTSTGELFF
TRBV25-1	TRBJ2-3	TRBD1	many	TGTGCCAGCAGTGGGGAGGGACAGGGTCCAGATACGCAGTATTTT	CASSGEGQGPDTQYF
TRBV7-9	TRBJ1-5	NA	many	TGTGCCAGCAGCTTAGGGATAGGGAGTAGCAATCAGCCCCAGCATTTT	CASSLGIGSSNQPQHF
TRBV4-2	TRBJ2-7	TRBD1	few	TGTGCCAGCAGCCCTAGGGGGCCCTACGAGCAGTACTTC	CASSPRGPYEQYF
TRBV20-1	TRBJ2-1	NA	many	TGCAGTGCTAGATCGGACACTTACAATGAGCAGTTCTTC	CSARSDTYNEQFF
TRBV28	TRBJ2-1	TRBD1	many	TGTGCCATCTCCGGGACAGCTAAAATAAATGAGCAGTTCTTC	CAISGTAKINEQFF
TRBV6-2/TRBV6-3	TRBJ2-1	NA	many	TGTGCCAGCAGTTACCCGGGGGGCATCTCCCATGAGCAGTTCTTC	CASSYPGGISHEQFF
TRBV6-1	TRBJ1-6	NA	NA	TGTGCCAGCAGGCTCGACAGAGAGTATTCACCCCTCCACTTT	CASRLDREYSPLHF
TRBV7-2	TRBJ2-7	NA	many	TGTGCCAGCAGCTTCCCCGCCTACGAGCAGTACTTC	CASSFPAYEQYF
TRBV7-2	TRBJ2-3	NA	many	TGTGCCAGCACCCTCGGCGGATTCACAGATACGCAGTATTTT	CASTLGGFTDTQYF
TRBV7-9	TRBJ1-3	NA	many	TGTGCCAGCAGCACCGTCAGGACCATATATTTT	CASSTVRTIYF
TRBV10-2	TRBJ2-2	NA	many	TGCGCCAGCTTTGCCACCGCGAACACCGGGGAGCTGTTTTTT	CASFATANTGELFF
TRBV12-3/TRBV12-4	TRBJ2-7	TRBD1	many	TGTGCCAGCAGTCCCGGACAGGGGGCATCCTACGAGCAGTACTTC	CASSPGQGASYEQYF
TRBV27	TRBJ2-4	NA	many	TGTGCCAGCAGTGATGGTGGAAGGCGGGCCAAAAACATTCAGTACTTC	CASSDGGRRAKNIQYF
TRBV29-1	TRBJ2-1	NA	many	TGCAGCGTGCTTCCAAGCTCCTACAATGAGCAGTTCTTC	CSVLPSSYNEQFF
TRBV5-5	TRBJ1-5	NA	few	TGTGCCAGCAGCTTGGGGGTCAGCATCAATCAGCCCCAGCATTTT	CASSLGVSINQPQHF
TRBV2	TRBJ2-5	NA	many	TGTGCCAGCAGGTCGGGTCGATCGGACCTGTACCAAGAGACCCAGTACTTC	CASRSGRSDLYQETQYF
TRBV4-1	TRBJ2-1	NA	many	TGCGCCAGCAGCCAAGTCGGGGGCGGTGAGCAGTTCTTC	CASSQVGGGEQFF
TRBV20-1	TRBJ2-5	NA	many	TGCAGTGCTAGAGATAGGAGCGAGACCCAGTACTTC	CSARDRSETQYF
TRBV7-9	TRBJ2-5	TRBD2	many	TGTGCCAGCAGCTTTGAGCGGGGAAACCAAGAGACCCAGTACTTC	CASSFERGNQETQYF
TRBV7-9	TRBJ1-2	NA	many	TGTGCCAGCAGCTTATACCAGGACGACGGCTACACCTTC	CASSLYQDDGYTF
TRBV6-1	TRBJ2-1	NA	many	TGTGCCAGCAGTGATTTAGGGGGTTCCTACAATGAGCAGTTCTTC	CASSDLGGSYNEQFF
TRBV20-1	TRBJ2-3	NA	NA	TGCACTGCCTTAGCCGCAGGTGCTAACACAGATACGCAGTATTTT	CTALAAGANTDTQYF
TRBV24-1	TRBJ1-6	NA	many	TGTGCCACCAGTGATCCACGGGCTAATAATTCACCCCTCCACTTT	CATSDPRANNSPLHF
TRBV20-1	TRBJ1-5	TRBD1	many	TGCAGTGCTAGGGACGACAGGGGAAGCAATCAGCCCCAGCATTTT	CSARDDRGSNQPQHF
TRBV5-5	TRBJ2-5	NA	NA	TGTGCCAGCAGCTTGGAGGCCGCTTGGGGCGAGACCCAGTACTTC	CASSLEAAWGETQYF
TRBV7-3	TRBJ2-3	NA	NA	TGTGCCAGCAGCTCCACCTATATCGATACGCAGTATTTT	CASSSTYIDTQYF
TRBV27	TRBJ1-6	NA	many	TGTGCCAGCAGCCAGTCTAATTCACCCCTCCACTTT	CASSQSNSPLHF
TRBV18	TRBJ2-1	TRBD2	many	TGTGCCAGCTCACCACCTGGTCTAGCGGCCTACAATGAGCAGTTCTTC	CASSPPGLAAYNEQFF
TRBV7-2	TRBJ2-2	NA	many	TGTGCCAGCAGCTTAGGAGGCCAGACCGGGGAGCTGTTTTTT	CASSLGGQTGELFF
TRBV12-3/TRBV12-4	TRBJ2-1	TRBD1	few	TGTGCCAGCCGGGACAGGGGTGAGCAGTTCTTC	CASRDRGEQFF
TRBV28	TRBJ2-1	TRBD2	many	TGTGCCAGCAGGGGGACTAGCGAACACAATGAGCAGTTCTTC	CASRGTSEHNEQFF
TRBV15	TRBJ2-7	NA	many	TGTGCCACCAGCAGAGATCAGGTCAGCTCCTACGAGCAGTACTTC	CATSRDQVSSYEQYF
TRBV3-1	TRBJ2-3	NA	many	TGTGCCAGCAGCCAAGTGGAGTCCCCCCCAGATACGCAGTATTTT	CASSQVESPPDTQYF
TRBV10-3	TRBJ1-2	NA	many	TGTGCCATCAGTGAGTCAGCAGGGTTTGGCTACACCTTC	CAISESAGFGYTF
TRBV7-2	TRBJ2-3	NA	many	TGTGCCAGCCGCAATAGGGGATTTGGCACAGATACGCAGTATTTT	CASRNRGFGTDTQYF
TRBV29-1	TRBJ2-7	NA	many	TGCAGCGTCGACGGAGGACCAGGCTACGAGCAGTACTTC	CSVDGGPGYEQYF
TRBV27	TRBJ2-1	NA	many	TGTGCCAGCAGTTTATACGGGAAGGCCCTCTCCTACAATGAGCAGTTCTTC	CASSLYGKALSYNEQFF
TRBV7-9	TRBJ1-5	NA	many	TGTGCCAGCAGCTCCATTTTGGGGGACTGGGATAGTCAGCCCCAGCATTTT	CASSSILGDWDSQPQHF